These 32 T cell receptor beta chains share one sample of origin, sequenced in a study of Tregs in tolerant kidney transplant recipients. Profiling relied on immunoSEQ multiplex PCR, and the TCRdb table lists in-frame clones only, not all of them. The sample lists over 50,000 clones, approximately 85% seen once, with 2.1% in the top ten. The material was Tregs from blood, obtained before the transplant. These receptors were obtained from a human donor who received a combined kidney and bone marrow transplant.

This clone appeared a single time. This chain joins TRBV6-5 and TRBJ2-7, with a weak D call TRBD2 (5 bases). The CDR3 has 13 residues. Germline values: CDR1 MNHEY, CDR2 SVGAGI. The V end was cut by 2 bases, the J end by 4 bases, with 9 bases between. CDR3 bases: TGTGCCAGCAGTTACGGGTGGGAGTACGAGCAGTACTTC. It is translated as CASSYGWEYEQYF.

This chain connects TRBV7-2 to TRBJ2-3, with no clear D. The CDR3 loop spans 11 amino acids. Trimming removed 8 bases at V and 7 bases at J, with 10 bases between. Germline CDR1 and CDR2: SGHTA and FQGNSA. The CDR3 here is CASANFNTQYF. In nucleotides, the CDR3 is TGTGCCAGCGCTAATTTCAATACGCAGTATTTT.

V gene TRBV5-1 combines with J gene TRBJ2-7; D is uncertain. V shed 0 bases and J shed 1 base, with 14 bases lying between them. This CDR3 has 16 amino acids. CDR1 and CDR2 (germline): SGHRS, YFSETQ. This CDR3 reads CASSLGPTALSYEQYF. CDR3 coding DNA: TGCGCCAGCAGCTTGGGCCCCACTGCCCTTTCCTACGAGCAGTACTTC.

This clone came up a few times. The rearrangement uses TRBV4-1 and TRBJ2-1, with D perhaps TRBD2 (6 bases). Germline V gene data show CDR1 as MGHRA and CDR2 as YSYEKL. V was pared by 2 bases and J by 4 bases, with 15 bases between. The CDR3 is 16 amino acids. The CDR3 is CASSQIRLVRYNEQFF. In DNA, the CDR3 is TGCGCCAGCAGCCAAATACGACTAGTCCGATACAATGAGCAGTTCTTC.

J is TRBJ1-3 and V is TRBV7-2; 7 nucleotides match TRBD1. The CDR3 runs to 15 residues. V lost 5 bases to trimming and J lost 4 bases; unmatched junction nucleotides: 8. Germline V gene lookup returns CDR1 SGHTA and CDR2 FQGNSA. DNA for the CDR3: TGTGCCAGCAGCCGGATTGGACAGGCGGGAAACACCATATATTTT. Translation gives CASSRIGQAGNTIYF.

This rearrangement joins TRBV14 to TRBJ2-1; TRBD2 aligns across 8 bases. Germline CDR1 is SGHDN and CDR2 is FVKESK. CDR3 size: 19 residues. J gave up 7 bases and V 0 bases, and 17 bases lay outside the gene matches. The CDR3 here is CASSQDFATGLVSGNEQFF. The DNA of the CDR3 is TGTGCCAGCAGCCAAGATTTCGCAACGGGACTAGTCTCGGGTAATGAGCAGTTCTTC.

The rearrangement links TRBV2 to TRBJ2-1; D gene ambiguous. Trimming cost V 1 base and J 1 base, with 8 bases left between them. The CDR3 length is 15 residues. Germline V CDR1 and CDR2: SNHLY, FYNNEI. DNA for the CDR3: TGTGCCAGCAGTGAAGAGCCAGATTCCTACAATGAGCAGTTCTTC. Amino acids: CASSEEPDSYNEQFF. Looking up the rest from reference TRBV2 and TRBJ2-1 gives the full variable domain: EPEVTQTPSHQVTQMGQEVILRCVPISNHLYFYWYRQILGQKVEFLVSFYNNEISEKSEIFDDQFSVERPDGSNFTLKIRSTKLEDSAMYFCASSEEPDSYNEQFFGPGTRLTVL.

The chain joins TRBV27 to TRBJ1-1; D possibly corresponds to TRBD1 (5 bases). This CDR3 region has 15 residues. CDR1 is MNHEY, CDR2 SMNVEV, per germline (reference sequence). Trimming took 6 bases from V and 0 from J, leaving 14 bases between them. CDR3 in amino acids: CASSQQAAMNTEAFF. In DNA, the CDR3 is TGTGCCAGCAGCCAACAGGCCGCCATGAACACTGAAGCTTTCTTT.

The V and J genes are TRBV19 and TRBJ1-4, with 7 bases lining up with TRBD1. The CDR3 is 15 residues long. CDR1 is LNHDA and CDR2 is SQIVND in the germline V gene (reference sequence). V shed 6 bases and J 5 bases; nucleotides not matched to a gene: 9. The CDR3 nucleotides read TGTGCCAGTAGGAAGTCCCGGGACAGAAATGAAAAACTGTTTTTT. This sequence encodes CASRKSRDRNEKLFF.

In its sample, this clone was seen a few times. This chain links TRBV19 with TRBJ1-6; D is possibly TRBD1 (5 bases). CDR1 LNHDA and CDR2 SQIVND come from the germline V gene (reference sequence). The germline V and J ends were trimmed by 5 bases and 7 bases, with 12 bases remaining between them. CDR3 length: 14 amino acids. The CDR3 reads CASSQDTYNSPLHF. CDR3 nucleotide sequence: TGTGCCAGTAGTCAGGACACTTACAATTCACCCCTCCACTTT.

The genes are TRBV29-1 and TRBJ1-2; no definite D call. Germline CDR1 is SQVTM and CDR2 is ANQGSEA. The V gene lost 5 bases and the J gene lost 8 bases, with 9 bases spanning the gap. CDR3 length equals 10 residues. The CDR3, as DNA: TGCAGCGTTCGGGAGGTAGGCTACACCTTC. It specifies CSVREVGYTF.

The chain joins TRBV25-1 to TRBJ2-7, with 8 bases lining up with TRBD2. V was clipped by 4 bases and J by 3 bases; unmatched bases: 11. The V gene's germline CDR1 is MGHDK and CDR2 SYGVNS. The CDR3 is made up of 16 amino acids. The CDR3 nucleotides are TGTGCCAGCAGTGCCCGTAGAGCGGGGGCGTTCTACGAGCAGTACTTC. Translating gives CASSARRAGAFYEQYF.

This clone was recorded a few times. The chain has TRBV14 and TRBJ1-1; a weak D match, TRBD1 (5 bases). This CDR3 is built from 13 residues. Germline-derived CDR1 and CDR2 are SGHDN and FVKESK. Trimming cost V 4 bases and J 4 bases, with 10 bases left between them. The CDR3 DNA is TGTGCCAGCAGCCCAGGGAAAGCCACTGAAGCTTTCTTT. Translating gives CASSPGKATEAFF.

The V and J genes are TRBV7-9 and TRBJ2-1, with TRBD1 matching 7 bases. Germline loops: CDR1 SEHNR, CDR2 FQNEAQ (reference sequence). The CDR3 is 13 amino acids. The V gene end was trimmed by 3 bases and the J gene end by 9 bases; junction bases not matched to a gene: 5. The CDR3: CASSLSRGSEQFF. The DNA for the CDR3 is TGTGCCAGCAGCTTGAGCAGGGGGAGTGAGCAGTTCTTC.

This clone appeared a few times. The chain recombines TRBV2 with TRBJ2-5, with D possibly TRBD2 on 5 matching bases. The CDR3 runs to 15 residues. V was pared by 6 bases and J by 1 base, with 15 bases between. Germline CDR1 reads SNHLY; CDR2 reads FYNNEI. The CDR3 sequence is CASSWLALVQETQYF. For the CDR3, the DNA is TGTGCCAGCAGCTGGTTAGCGCTGGTCCAAGAGACCCAGTACTTC. Full variable domain (outside the CDR3, taken from reference TRBV2 and TRBJ2-5): EPEVTQTPSHQVTQMGQEVILRCVPISNHLYFYWYRQILGQKVEFLVSFYNNEISEKSEIFDDQFSVERPDGSNFTLKIRSTKLEDSAMYFCASSWLALVQETQYFGPGTRLLVL.

The chain is built from TRBV7-8 and TRBJ2-3; 7 bases align to TRBD1. Germline values: CDR1 SGHVS, CDR2 FQNEAQ. The CDR3 contains 15 residues. The V and J ends lost 4 bases and 5 bases, in that order; junction bases with no gene match: 9. The CDR3 region is CASSSDRKFGDTQYF. In DNA form, the CDR3 reads TGTGCCAGCAGCTCGGACAGGAAATTTGGAGATACGCAGTATTTT.

The V call is TRBV7-9, the J call TRBJ2-7, with D tentatively TRBD2 (5 bases). Germline CDR1 is SEHNR and CDR2 is FQNEAQ (reference sequence). The CDR3 has 16 amino acids. V was cut by 0 bases and J by 2 bases, with 14 bases left in between. The chain's CDR3 is CASSLAGLDRTYEQYF. The CDR3 coding sequence is TGTGCCAGCAGCTTAGCAGGACTGGACCGGACCTACGAGCAGTACTTC.

The genes are TRBV7-2 and TRBJ1-3; no definite D call. Germline CDR1 SGHTA, CDR2 FQGNSA. V lost 1 base and J 8 bases, leaving 12 bases between the germline ends. The CDR3 is 14 residues long. CDR3 residues: CASSLGDGWDTIYF. CDR3 nucleotide sequence: TGTGCCAGCAGCTTAGGTGACGGGTGGGACACCATATATTTT.

This rearrangement joins TRBV5-1 to TRBJ2-5; D assignment may be TRBD1 or TRBD2 (5 bases each). The DNA end is a closer match to TRBJ2-7, so the J assignment may be wrong. Germline CDR1 reads SGHRS; CDR2 reads YFSETQ. CDR3 length equals 14 residues. CDR3: CASSMAGTAYEQYF. The CDR3 DNA reads TGCGCCAGCAGCATGGCCGGGACCGCCTACGAGCAGTACTTC.

This chain connects TRBV5-1 to TRBJ2-2; 13 nucleotides match TRBD2. Germline assignment: CDR1 SGHRS and CDR2 YFSETQ. Germline trimming cut 4 bases from V and 3 bases from J; bases unmatched to any gene: 3. The CDR3 sequence is 16 residues long. CDR3 region: CASSAGLAGYTGELFF. CDR3 coding DNA: TGCGCCAGCAGCGCGGGACTAGCGGGGTACACCGGGGAGCTGTTTTTT. The complete variable domain, with remaining parts taken from reference TRBV5-1 and TRBJ2-2, reads KAGVTQTPRYLIKTRGQQVTLSCSPISGHRSVSWYQQTPGQGLQFLFEYFSETQRNKGNFPGRFSGRQFSNSRSEMNVSTLELGDSALYLCASSAGLAGYTGELFFGEGSRLTVL.

The chain carries TRBV18 and TRBJ1-2; 11 bases fit TRBD1. The germline V gene has CDR1 KGHSH and CDR2 LQKENI. V shed 6 bases and J 8 bases; nucleotides not matched to a gene: 11. This CDR3 is built from 15 residues. CDR3 residues: CASSVSGQGAGGYTF. CDR3 nucleotides: TGTGCCAGCTCGGTATCCGGACAGGGGGCGGGAGGCTACACCTTC.

The genes are TRBV28 and TRBJ1-1; a weak D match, TRBD1 (6 bases). V lost 5 bases and J 3 bases, leaving 16 bases between the germline ends. From germline, CDR1 is MDHEN and CDR2 SYDVKM. This CDR3 comprises 15 residues. The CDR3 loop is CASSPNRDWHTEAFF. In DNA, the CDR3 is TGTGCCAGCAGTCCCAACAGGGATTGGCACACTGAAGCTTTCTTT.

The rearrangement joins TRBV5-4 to TRBJ2-1; 7 bases map to TRBD2. Trimming cost V 6 bases and J 8 bases; bases outside gene matches: 8. The germline V gene has CDR1 SGHNT and CDR2 YYREEE (reference sequence). The CDR3 runs to 13 residues. The CDR3 protein is CASTPRGVDEQFF. DNA for the CDR3: TGTGCCAGCACCCCACGGGGGGTCGATGAGCAGTTCTTC.

J is TRBJ2-7 and V is TRBV9; D remains unclear. This CDR3 spans 14 amino acids. Germline assignment: CDR1 SGDLS and CDR2 YYNGEE. V shed 0 bases and J shed 2 bases, with 9 bases lying between them. CDR3 coding DNA: TGTGCCAGCAGCGTAGATTTAGGGCCCTACGAGCAGTACTTC. It is translated as CASSVDLGPYEQYF. Complete variable domain (other parts from reference TRBV9 and TRBJ2-7): DSGVTQTPKHLITATGQRVTLRCSPRSGDLSVYWYQQSLDQGLQFLIQYYNGEERAKGNILERFSAQQFPDLHSELNLSSLELGDSALYFCASSVDLGPYEQYFGPGTRLTVT.

The V call is TRBV7-2, the J call TRBJ2-6, with D perhaps TRBD2 (6 bases). Germline assignment: CDR1 SGHTA and CDR2 FQGNSA. Between the trimmed V and J ends, which lost 3 bases and 1 base, there was a span of 16 bases. This CDR3 spans 18 amino acids. In DNA, the CDR3 is TGTGCCAGCAGCTTGGGAGGCCTCAAGGGGTCTGGGGCCAACGTCCTGACTTTC. Its translation is CASSLGGLKGSGANVLTF.

A note on this clone: The sample has other DNA sequences that encode this CDR3 too. V and J are TRBV29-1 and TRBJ2-5; TRBD2 matches at 9 bases. V lost 6 bases and J lost 9; bases outside the gene matches: 11. The CDR3 extends over 13 amino acids. CDR1 SQVTM and CDR2 ANQGSEA come from the germline V gene. CDR3 sequence: CSVGRGGEGAQYF. The CDR3 bases are TGCAGCGTGGGGCGGGGGGGCGAAGGGGCCCAGTACTTC.

The chain employs TRBV7-2 and TRBJ2-7; D is perhaps TRBD2 (6 bases). Looked up from germline, CDR1 is SGHTA and CDR2 is FQGNSA. With 6 bases removed from V and 6 bases from J, the gap between germline ends came to 21 bases. This CDR3 has 15 residues. The CDR3 loop is CASRQGGIGSGEQYF. The CDR3, as DNA: TGTGCCAGCAGGCAAGGCGGGATAGGGTCTGGCGAGCAGTACTTC.

The rearrangement uses TRBV5-6 and TRBJ2-1; 7 bases map to TRBD1. CDR3 length equals 15 residues. Unmatched junction bases numbered 8, after V lost 2 bases and J lost 6 bases. Per germline, CDR1 SGHDT and CDR2 YYEEEE. CDR3 coding DNA: TGTGCCAGCAGCTTATTACAGGGGATTTCCAATGAGCAGTTCTTC. Translated, it gives CASSLLQGISNEQFF.

This clone was seen a handful of times. V is TRBV6-1 and J is TRBJ2-2, with a tentative D call TRBD2 (5 bases). Germline loops: CDR1 MNHNS, CDR2 SASEGT. V was pared by 10 bases and J by 6 bases, with 21 bases between. CDR3 length equals 15 residues. The CDR3 spells CATRINTGNSGELFF. The CDR3 DNA reads TGTGCCACCCGAATAAATACCGGGAATTCCGGGGAGCTGTTTTTT.

The chain couples TRBV7-2 to TRBJ2-3, with D perhaps matching TRBD2 (6 bases). The V and J ends lost 4 bases and 15 bases respectively, with 20 bases between them. Germline assignment: CDR1 SGHTA and CDR2 FQGNSA. There are 13 residues in the CDR3. The CDR3 reads CASSSNPGTYRYF. The DNA for the CDR3 is TGTGCCAGCAGCTCGAACCCCGGGACTTATCGATATTTT.

Concerning this clone itself: A junction boundary mismatches the germline segment, possibly from a read error. The V call is TRBV19, the J call TRBJ2-1; a weak D match, TRBD2 (7 bases). The CDR3 consists of 15 residues. Germline-derived CDR1 and CDR2 are LNHDA and SQIVND (reference sequence). CDR3 bases: TGTGCCGGTAGTATAGGCGGGGGCCCCTACAATGAGCAGTTCTTC. Amino acids: CAGSIGGGPYNEQFF. The whole variable domain, filled in from reference TRBV19 and TRBJ2-1, reads DGGITQSPKYLFRKEGQNVTLSCEQNLNHDAMYWYRQDPGQGLRLIYYSQIVNDFQKGDIAEGYSVSREKKESFPLTVTSAQKNPTAFYLCAGSIGGGPYNEQFFGPGTRLTVL.

This clone was counted a single time. The chain is built from TRBV19 and TRBJ2-1, with D possibly being TRBD1 (6 bases). The CDR3 spans 14 residues. Germline-derived CDR1 and CDR2 are LNHDA and SQIVND (reference sequence). V was shortened by 5 bases and J by 5 bases, with 13 bases between the two germline ends. CDR3: CASSPRTANNEQFF. The CDR3 nucleotides read TGTGCCAGTAGTCCCCGGACAGCCAACAATGAGCAGTTCTTC.